This record looks at one T cell receptor beta chain sequence and its context. What it binds is unknown. At one end the junction does not follow the germline gene, possibly because of a read error. These data originate in a study of blood T cells in healthy people across ages. A second PCR, run for roughly 7 to 11 cycles, used a sample-barcoded 5' primer plus a J-beta primer mix. TCRdb redid the calling of the 5' RACE reads with MiXCR, one entry per CDR3 protein. The sample holds 1.5 million to 2 million distinct CDR3 sequences, 28% seen once. The CDR3 is 23 amino acids. Germline V gives CDR1 KGHDR, CDR2 SFDVKD. Findings and caveats of the study: Estimates of total diversity, which came from one million sequenced T cells, were considered to be underestimates.

Each of the donors had approximately 10 milliliters of peripheral blood drawn into EDTA-treated Vacutainer tubes. The J gene is TRBJ2-6, the V gene TRBV24-1; D remains unclear. The specimen was blood. This clonotype was sampled from a woman in her 30s in good health. CDR3 in amino acids: CAASDLHFLLRRSRAGGANVLTF. In DNA, the CDR3 is TGTGCCGCCAGTGATTTGCATTTTTTGCTAAGGCGTAGTCGGGCCGGTGGGGCCAACGTCCTGACTTTC.